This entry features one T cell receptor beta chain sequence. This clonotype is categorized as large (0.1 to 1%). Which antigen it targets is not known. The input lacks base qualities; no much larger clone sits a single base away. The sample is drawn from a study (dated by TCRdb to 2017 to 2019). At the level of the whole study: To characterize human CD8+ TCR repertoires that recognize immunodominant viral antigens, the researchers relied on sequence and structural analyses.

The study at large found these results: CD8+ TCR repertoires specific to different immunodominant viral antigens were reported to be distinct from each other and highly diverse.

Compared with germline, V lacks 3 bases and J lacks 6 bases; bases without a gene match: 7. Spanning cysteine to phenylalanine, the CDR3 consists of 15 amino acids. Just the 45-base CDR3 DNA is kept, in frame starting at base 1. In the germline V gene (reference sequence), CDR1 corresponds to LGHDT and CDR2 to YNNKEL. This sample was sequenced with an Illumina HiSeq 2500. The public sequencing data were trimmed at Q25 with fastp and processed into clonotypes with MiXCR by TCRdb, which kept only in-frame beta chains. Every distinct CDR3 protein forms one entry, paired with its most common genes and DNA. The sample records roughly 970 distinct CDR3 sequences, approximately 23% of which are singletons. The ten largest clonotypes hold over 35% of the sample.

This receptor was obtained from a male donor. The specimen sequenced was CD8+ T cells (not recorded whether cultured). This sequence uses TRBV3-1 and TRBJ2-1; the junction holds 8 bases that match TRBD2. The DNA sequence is TGTGCCAGCAGCCAGGCCCCTACTAGCGGCAATGAGCAGTTCTTC. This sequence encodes CASSQAPTSGNEQFF.